The rows below give T cell receptor beta chains drawn from one sample of a study of blood T cell repertoires in COVID-19. The data were produced by immunoSEQ multiplex PCR, yet TCRdb's version contains in-frame clones alone and is incomplete. In the table there are under 550,000 clones, roughly 90% of which are singletons. Material for sequencing was peripheral blood. Source of these receptors: a man younger than 35 with COVID-19, enrolled during active disease. The conserved cysteine and the conserved F or W are not part of the CDR3 here. The order of the fields is J gene, D gene, V gene, CDR3 protein. A D gene is named only where the DNA matches it firmly.

>TRBJ2-7|NA|TRBV27
ASSLGGAVWNYEQY
>TRBJ2-7|NA|TRBV10-2
ASRASYEQY
>TRBJ2-5|TRBD2|TRBV3-1/TRBV3-2
ASSQESLAGPKETQY
>TRBJ1-2|TRBD1|TRBV11-2
ASSPGTGAYYGYT
>TRBJ2-5|NA|TRBV19
ASSAPAGGSGETQY
>TRBJ2-5|TRBD2|TRBV5-1
ASSLRGTSGGETQY
>TRBJ2-3|TRBD2|TRBV6-4
ASSGLSASGGSTDTQY
>TRBJ1-5|TRBD1|TRBV15
ATSRKGQVSNQPQH
>TRBJ2-7|NA|TRBV6-5
ASSYSDSLGEQY
>TRBJ2-3|TRBD2|TRBV6-1
ASSDPPGLAGTRHTQY
>TRBJ2-5|TRBD1|TRBV5-1
ASSGGQGQETQY
>TRBJ1-6|NA|TRBV5-1
ASSLDRDYNSPLH
>TRBJ2-2|TRBD2|TRBV9
ASSGLAGVGGELF
>TRBJ2-1|NA|TRBV7-3
ASSPDPTRDEQF
>TRBJ2-4|TRBD1|TRBV6-5
ASSDSGQAKNIQY
>TRBJ1-6|NA|TRBV27
ASSLANSPLH